Listed below are T cell receptor beta chains from one sample, sequenced in a study of control samples from healthy donors and cancer patients. TCRdb's copy holds only in-frame clones and misses some; the assay was immunoSEQ multiplex PCR. The sample lists about 95,000 clones, around 90% occurring once. Material: blood. The receptors come from a woman between 65 and 79 years old in good health. Both conserved end residues are part of each CDR3. The D gene is left open where the match is weak. Only part of the rows carry a size: once, few, many, or a class if the clone is expanded.

j_call clone_size v_call d_call cdr3_aa cdr3_nt
TRBJ2-1 once TRBV5-4 TRBD2 CASSGLAGSYNEQFF TGTGCCAGCAGCGGACTAGCGGGCTCCTACAATGAGCAGTTCTTC
TRBJ2-3 few TRBV3-1/TRBV3-2 - CASSQASGIWEDTQYF TGTGCCAGCAGCCAAGCGTCGGGGATCTGGGAAGATACGCAGTATTTT
TRBJ2-1 - TRBV14 - CASSPLGASNEQFF TGTGCCAGCAGCCCCCTGGGGGCTAGCAATGAGCAGTTCTTC
TRBJ1-3 - TRBV6-6 - CASSLTIGNTIYF TGTGCCAGCAGTTTAACAATTGGAAACACCATATATTTT
TRBJ2-6 few TRBV5-1 - CASSLGSGANVLTF TGCGCCAGCAGCTTGGGCTCTGGGGCCAACGTCCTGACTTTC
TRBJ2-3 once TRBV2 TRBD1 CASSEQGATDTQYF TGTGCCAGCAGTGAACAGGGGGCGACAGATACGCAGTATTTT
TRBJ2-3 - TRBV28 TRBD2 CASSLPGLAGGGTDTQYF TGTGCCAGCAGTCTTCCGGGACTAGCGGGAGGGGGCACAGATACGCAGTATTTT
TRBJ1-6 - TRBV30 TRBD1 CAWRTQGGNSPLHF TGTGCCTGGAGAACGCAGGGGGGAAATTCACCCCTCCACTTT
TRBJ2-7 - TRBV19 TRBD1 CASRAGTGTYEQYF TGTGCCAGTAGGGCCGGGACAGGAACCTACGAGCAGTACTTC
TRBJ1-1 - TRBV7-9 TRBD1 CASSPGQNMNTEAFF TGTGCCAGCAGCCCGGGACAGAATATGAACACTGAAGCTTTCTTT
TRBJ2-3 - TRBV18 - CASSTDSRADTQYF TGTGCCAGCTCCACGGACTCCCGGGCAGATACGCAGTATTTT
TRBJ2-7 - TRBV19 TRBD1 CASSLRDSYEQYF TGTGCCAGTAGTCTCCGGGACAGCTACGAGCAGTACTTC
TRBJ2-1 - TRBV7-8 - CASSIRDEQFF TGTGCCAGCAGCATTAGGGATGAGCAGTTCTTC
TRBJ1-1 - TRBV2 - CARNPPNPNTEAFF TGTGCCAGGAACCCCCCAAACCCGAACACTGAAGCTTTCTTT
TRBJ1-1 - TRBV6-5 - CASRGVGNTEAFF TGTGCCAGCAGAGGGGTGGGGAACACTGAAGCTTTCTTT
TRBJ1-2 once TRBV18 - CASSLGDSYGYTF TGTGCCAGCTCACTAGGGGACTCCTATGGCTACACCTTC
TRBJ1-1 - TRBV28 TRBD1 CASSALTDRGRTKTEAFF TGTGCCAGCAGTGCCCTAACAGACAGGGGGCGAACTAAGACTGAAGCTTTCTTT
TRBJ1-1 - TRBV5-1 TRBD1 CASSGGTVLGTEAFF TGCGCCAGCAGCGGAGGGACAGTTCTTGGGACTGAAGCTTTCTTT
TRBJ2-7 few TRBV11-2 - CASSLDMRDEQYF TGTGCCAGCAGCTTAGACATGAGGGACGAGCAGTACTTC
TRBJ1-1 - TRBV12-3/TRBV12-4 - CASSPRAEAFF TGTGCCAGCAGCCCTCGGGCTGAAGCTTTCTTT